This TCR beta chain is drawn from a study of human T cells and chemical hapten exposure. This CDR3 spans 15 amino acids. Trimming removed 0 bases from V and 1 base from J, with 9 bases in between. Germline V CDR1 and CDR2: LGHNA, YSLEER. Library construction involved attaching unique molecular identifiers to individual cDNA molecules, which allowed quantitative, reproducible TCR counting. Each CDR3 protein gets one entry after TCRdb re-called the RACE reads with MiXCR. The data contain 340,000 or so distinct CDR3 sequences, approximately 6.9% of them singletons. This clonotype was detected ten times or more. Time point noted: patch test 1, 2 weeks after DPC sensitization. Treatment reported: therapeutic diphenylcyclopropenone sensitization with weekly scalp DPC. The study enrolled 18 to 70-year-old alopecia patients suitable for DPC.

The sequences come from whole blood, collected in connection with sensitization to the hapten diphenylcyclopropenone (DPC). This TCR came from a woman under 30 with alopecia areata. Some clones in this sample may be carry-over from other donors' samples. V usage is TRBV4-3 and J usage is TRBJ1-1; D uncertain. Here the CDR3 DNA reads TGCGCCAGCAGCCAAGAATACCGACCGAACACTGAAGCTTTCTTT. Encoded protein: CASSQEYRPNTEAFF.